This TCR beta chain was identified during a study of radiation and T cells in renal cell carcinoma. TCRdb's copy holds only in-frame clones and misses some; the assay was immunoSEQ multiplex PCR. The data contain 150,000 to 190,000 clones, roughly 90% of them singletons. Per germline, CDR1 LNHDA and CDR2 SQIVND (reference sequence). Trimming took off 4 bases at V and 7 bases at J, with 14 bases between the two ends. This CDR3 region has 15 residues. Comment on this clone: The antigen remains undetermined.

Time point of the sample: blood 2 weeks post-SBRT. As to treatment: 15 Gy SBRT to primary tumor, nephrectomy 4 weeks later. The study, taken as a whole, reports: No pretreatment tumor biopsies were available for baseline clonotypes.

This chain uses TRBV19 with TRBJ1-6, with D possibly TRBD1 on 5 matching bases. This TCR was recovered from a woman in her 50s with renal cell carcinoma. The sequencing used blood, collected from a patient whose treatment included radiotherapy and nephrectomy. The CDR3, as DNA: TGTGCCAGTAGTACGCCCGGGACGGTCAATTCACCCCTCCACTTT. This gives the protein CASSTPGTVNSPLHF.